Sequencing of this TCR beta chain was carried out in a study of cytomegalovirus exposure and HLA in healthy donors. Looking at the study overall: Of approximately 400 genotyped donors, roughly 81% clustered with self-reported Caucasian donors.

Study-wide points: A missense variant in DCLRE1C was later tied to TCR beta V- and J-gene trimming.

For this clone: The antigen is not known.

This CDR3 region has 16 residues. Per germline, CDR1 SGHDT and CDR2 YYEEEE. The trim removed 0 bases at V and 3 bases at J, leaving 6 bases unmatched. The PCR was carried out with 60 Vbeta primers and 13 Jbeta primers. TCRdb keeps only in-frame clones here, not all; method: immunoSEQ multiplex PCR. The sample consists of 150,000 to 200,000 clones, around 80% of them appearing once. The TCR was taken from a woman aged 25 to 39 in good health and CMV-seropositive. The rearrangement uses TRBV5-6 and TRBJ2-5, with 9 bases matching TRBD2. Sequenced: PBMCs. CDR3 sequence (DNA): TGTGCCAGCAGCTTGGGTTTTAGCGGGGGTGAAGAGACCCAGTACTTC. Residues: CASSLGFSGGEETQYF. Based on the CDR3 plus reference TRBV5-6 and TRBJ2-5, the full variable domain is DAGVTQSPTHLIKTRGQQVTLRCSPKSGHDTVSWYQQALGQGPQFIFQYYEEEERQRGNFPDRFSGHQFPNYSSELNVNALLLGDSALYLCASSLGFSGGEETQYFGPGTRLLVL.